This TCR beta chain was captured in a study of cytomegalovirus exposure and HLA in healthy donors. Study-level points and caveats: Presence/absence analyses assumed roughly uniform sequencing depth across donors. Specificity of three CMV-associated chains for CMV antigens was verified in vitro. According to the study, roughly 160 TCR beta chains were cytomegalovirus-associated. In a later analysis, the majority of CMV-associated beta chains seemingly showed HLA restriction.

In the case of this clone: Its antigen is unknown.

Researchers ran the PCR with 60 Vbeta and 13 Jbeta primers. Assay: immunoSEQ multiplex PCR; the TCRdb copy retains only in-frame clones and omits some. The sample consists of approximately 180,000 clones, roughly 80% of them appearing once. The V end was cut by 8 bases, the J end by 6 bases, with 13 bases between. Germline CDR1 reads SNHLY; CDR2 reads FYNNEI. CDR3 length: 13 residues. This clonotype was sampled from a woman aged 18-29 years in good health and CMV-seronegative. V and J are TRBV2 and TRBJ2-2, with D possibly TRBD2 on 6 matching bases. What was sequenced was PBMCs. The CDR3 sequence is CASRLAKAGELFF. CDR3 bases: TGTGCCAGCCGGCTAGCGAAGGCCGGGGAGCTGTTTTTT.